These 29 T cell receptor beta chains were sequenced from one sample in a study of radiation and T cells in renal cell carcinoma. Produced via immunoSEQ multiplex PCR; TCRdb's table is partial and in-frame only. The sample contains 150,000 or so clones, roughly 85% of which appear only once. Time point specified: baseline pretreatment blood. Treatment: 15 Gy SBRT to primary tumor, nephrectomy 4 weeks later. Sequenced here: blood, sampled from a patient whose treatment included radiotherapy and nephrectomy. Receptors were obtained from a woman aged 50 to 65 with renal cell carcinoma.

This clone was counted between two and nine times. The rearrangement uses TRBV20-1 and TRBJ1-1, with D perhaps TRBD1 (5 bases). Per germline, CDR1 DFQATT and CDR2 SNEGSKA (reference sequence). V was shortened by 5 bases and J by 6 bases, with 10 bases between the two germline ends. The CDR3 has 11 residues. The CDR3 nucleotides read TGCAGTGCTGGCCGGGACCCTGAAGCTTTCTTT. It is translated as CSAGRDPEAFF.

This chain links TRBV2 with TRBJ2-1; possibly TRBD1 or TRBD2 for D (6 bases each). The V end was cut by 4 bases, the J end by 6 bases, with 19 bases between. Germline V gives CDR1 SNHLY, CDR2 FYNNEI. This CDR3 is built from 16 residues. CDR3 region: CASSGVRGAQFNEQFF. The DNA of the CDR3 is TGTGCCAGCAGTGGTGTGAGGGGGGCACAGTTCAATGAGCAGTTCTTC.

This chain links TRBV5-1 with TRBJ2-3; tentative D call: TRBD2 (7 bases). Trimming stripped 7 bases from V and 6 bases from J, with 15 bases between. CDR3 size: 13 residues. Germline V CDR1 and CDR2: SGHRS, YFSETQ. CDR3 residues: CASGPGGADTQYF. As DNA, the CDR3 is TGCGCCAGCGGCCCGGGGGGCGCGGATACGCAGTATTTT.

The rearrangement uses TRBV6-6 and TRBJ1-1; D unresolved. This CDR3 has 12 amino acids. CDR1 is MNHNY and CDR2 is SVGAGI in the germline V gene (reference sequence). V shed 6 bases and J shed 5 bases, with 10 bases lying between them. CDR3 sequence: CASSPMATEAFF. The CDR3 DNA sequence: TGTGCCAGCAGCCCTATGGCGACTGAAGCTTTCTTT.

This chain links TRBV9 with TRBJ2-1, with D possibly matching TRBD2 (5 bases). The V end was cut by 2 bases, the J end by 0 bases, with 9 bases between. The CDR3 loop spans 15 amino acids. Per germline, CDR1 SGDLS and CDR2 YYNGEE. The CDR3 DNA reads TGTGCCAGCAGCGTGGCGGGTGCCTCCTACAATGAGCAGTTCTTC. Translating it yields CASSVAGASYNEQFF.

The chain uses TRBV19 and TRBJ2-1; weak D call: TRBD1 (6 bases). The V and J ends lost 4 bases and 2 bases respectively, with 12 bases between them. The CDR3 is 15 residues long. The germline V gene has CDR1 LNHDA and CDR2 SQIVND (reference sequence). In DNA, the CDR3 is TGTGCCAGTAGTACCCCGGCAGGGGCCTACAATGAGCAGTTCTTC. It is translated as CASSTPAGAYNEQFF.

The rearrangement links TRBV9 to TRBJ2-1; possible D gene TRBD2, 5 bases. Trimming took off 4 bases at V and 6 bases at J, with 14 bases between the two ends. There are 14 residues in the CDR3. CDR1 and CDR2 (germline): SGDLS, YYNGEE. The CDR3 region has the DNA TGTGCCAGCAGCCCTCCCGCTAGCAGCAATGAGCAGTTCTTC. It is translated as CASSPPASSNEQFF.

This clone was seen at least ten times. The chain has TRBV2 and TRBJ1-6; tentatively, D is TRBD1 (6 bases). The CDR3 is made up of 12 amino acids. Germline V gives CDR1 SNHLY, CDR2 FYNNEI. Trimming removed 8 bases at V and 7 bases at J, with 9 bases between. The chain's CDR3 is CASSRGNSPLHF. CDR3 sequence (DNA): TGTGCCAGCTCCAGGGGAAATTCACCCCTCCACTTT.

In this sample, this clone turned up a few times. The chain has TRBV7-2 and TRBJ1-6; D gene uncertain. CDR1 is SGHTA, CDR2 FQGNSA, per germline. V lost 5 bases to trimming and J lost 8 bases, with 13 bases between them. CDR3 length equals 14 residues. The CDR3 nucleotides are TGTGCCAGCAGCCCGCAGAGCGATTATTCACCCCTCCACTTT. Translation: CASSPQSDYSPLHF.

The CDR3 region is CASSFGTGDLPQHF. The CDR3 coding sequence is TGTGCCAGCAGCTTCGGGACAGGCGATCTGCCCCAGCATTTT. V usage is TRBV5-8 and J usage is TRBJ1-5; 8 bases align to TRBD1. The CDR3 runs to 14 residues. Losses at the gene ends were 2 bases for V and 9 bases for J; bases not matched to a gene: 7. Per germline, CDR1 SGHTS and CDR2 YDEGEE.

This chain uses TRBV11-2 with TRBJ2-1, with 7 nucleotides matching TRBD2. CDR3 length equals 17 residues. J gave up 9 bases and V 4 bases, and 18 bases lay outside the gene matches. In germline, CDR1 is SGHAT, CDR2 FQNNGV. The CDR3 nucleotides are TGTGCCAGCAGCTCCCGCGGGCTAGCGGCCCAGGACGGTGAGCAGTTCTTC. Translating gives CASSSRGLAAQDGEQFF.

The chain combines TRBV4-1 with TRBJ2-1, with 11 bases matching TRBD2. Losses at the gene ends were 0 bases for V and 3 bases for J; bases not matched to a gene: 10. There are 19 residues in the CDR3. CDR1 and CDR2 (germline): MGHRA, YSYEKL. The CDR3 bases are TGCGCCAGCAGCCAAGAAGCCTCTATGACTAGCGGGGACTACAATGAGCAGTTCTTC. Residues: CASSQEASMTSGDYNEQFF.

The chain employs TRBV5-5 and TRBJ2-7; TRBD1 aligns across 11 bases. The V and J ends lost 3 bases and 3 bases, in that order; junction bases with no gene match: 5. The CDR3 runs 15 residues. Germline V gene data show CDR1 as SGHKS and CDR2 as YYEKEE (reference sequence). The CDR3 DNA is TGTGCCAGCAGCTCCGGACAGGGGGCATACTACGAGCAGTACTTC. This gives the protein CASSSGQGAYYEQYF.

This sequence joins TRBV4-2 and TRBJ2-6; 11 bases are a match to TRBD1. The CDR3 is 19 residues long. V shed 2 bases, J shed 2 bases, and the junction held 8 bases outside the gene matches. Germline V gives CDR1 LGHNA, CDR2 YNFKEQ. The CDR3 here is CASSQPGQGARTGANVLTF. CDR3 nucleotides: TGTGCCAGCAGCCAACCAGGACAGGGGGCGCGGACTGGGGCCAACGTCCTGACTTTC.

The CDR3 bases are TGCGCCAGCAGCCCCGGGGCAGCACAAGAGACCCAGTACTTC. This translates into CASSPGAAQETQYF. The chain combines TRBV5-1 with TRBJ2-5; the D call may be TRBD1 or TRBD2 (5 bases each). The CDR3 runs 14 residues. Trimming removed 4 bases at V and 2 bases at J, with 12 bases between. Germline V CDR1 and CDR2: SGHRS, YFSETQ. Combining the CDR3 with reference TRBV5-1 and TRBJ2-5 gives the whole variable domain KAGVTQTPRYLIKTRGQQVTLSCSPISGHRSVSWYQQTPGQGLQFLFEYFSETQRNKGNFPGRFSGRQFSNSRSEMNVSTLELGDSALYLCASSPGAAQETQYFGPGTRLLVL.

The chain employs TRBV7-2 and TRBJ2-7; the D is unclear. Germline CDR1 is SGHTA and CDR2 is FQGNSA. Trimming removed 5 bases from V and 6 bases from J, with 11 bases in between. The CDR3 loop spans 12 amino acids. This CDR3 reads CASSPILGEQYF. Here the CDR3 DNA reads TGTGCCAGCAGCCCCATTTTGGGCGAGCAGTACTTC.

V usage is TRBV14 and J usage is TRBJ1-1, with 9 bases matching TRBD1. The germline V gene encodes CDR1 SGHDN and CDR2 FVKESK. This CDR3 is 18 amino acids long. V dropped 1 base and J dropped 0; count of bases not matched to a gene: 9. In DNA form, the CDR3 reads TGTGCCAGCAGCCAAGGCGGCTACAGGGGGCCCGTGAACACTGAAGCTTTCTTT. Its protein is CASSQGGYRGPVNTEAFF.

The sample holds a few counts of this clone. The rearrangement links TRBV2 to TRBJ1-5, with 7 bases lining up with TRBD1. CDR3 length: 14 residues. Trimming at V came to 6 bases and at J to 0 bases, leaving 2 bases not matched to a gene. Germline values: CDR1 SNHLY, CDR2 FYNNEI. The CDR3 sequence is CASRDRYSNQPQHF. Here the CDR3 DNA reads TGTGCCAGCAGGGACAGGTATAGCAATCAGCCCCAGCATTTT.

The J gene is TRBJ1-5, the V gene TRBV20-1, with D perhaps TRBD1 (6 bases). V was cut by 4 bases and J by 7 bases, with 8 bases left in between. Looked up from germline, CDR1 is DFQATT and CDR2 is SNEGSKA (reference sequence). This CDR3 region has 11 residues. Here the CDR3 reads CSATGDQPQHF. The CDR3 bases are TGCAGTGCTACAGGGGACCAGCCCCAGCATTTT.

The chain has TRBV30 and TRBJ1-2; D not certain. V shed 5 bases and J shed 4 bases, with 17 bases lying between them. The CDR3 sequence is 14 residues long. CDR1 is GTSNPN, CDR2 SVGIG, per germline (reference sequence). CDR3 in amino acids: CAWVGRHSGYGYTF. The CDR3, as DNA: TGTGCCTGGGTAGGTAGGCATTCTGGCTATGGCTACACCTTC.

V is TRBV2 and J is TRBJ2-2, with D perhaps matching TRBD1 (6 bases). Deletions cut 6 bases from V and 4 bases from J, with 9 bases between. The CDR3 loop spans 13 amino acids. The germline CDR1 and CDR2 sequences are SNHLY and FYNNEI. This CDR3 is CASRPQGTGELFF. Here the CDR3 DNA reads TGTGCCAGCAGACCACAGGGCACCGGGGAGCTGTTTTTT.

This rearrangement joins TRBV5-1 to TRBJ2-7; D perhaps matches TRBD1 (6 bases). This CDR3 has 14 amino acids. V lost 0 bases to trimming and J lost 3 bases, with 10 bases between them. CDR1 is SGHRS and CDR2 is YFSETQ in the germline V gene. The CDR3 is CASSLAGGDYEQYF. CDR3 nucleotide sequence: TGCGCCAGCAGCTTGGCTGGGGGCGACTACGAGCAGTACTTC.

V gene TRBV19 combines with J gene TRBJ2-5; D may match TRBD1 or TRBD2 (7 bases each). The CDR3 contains 16 residues. Germline V gene data show CDR1 as LNHDA and CDR2 as SQIVND (reference sequence). Trimming cost V 3 bases and J 1 base, with 15 bases left between them. The CDR3, as DNA: TGTGCCAGTAGTATGGGGGAGGGGGCGCCCCAAGAGACCCAGTACTTC. Translation gives CASSMGEGAPQETQYF.

This clone was picked up a small number of times. The chain employs TRBV19 and TRBJ1-6, with TRBD1 matching 8 bases. J gave up 8 bases and V 4 bases, and 10 bases lay outside the gene matches. Germline CDR1 reads LNHDA; CDR2 reads SQIVND (reference sequence). The CDR3 has 16 residues. CDR3 residues: CASSTPLGQAHSPLHF. The CDR3, as DNA: TGTGCCAGTAGTACCCCCTTGGGACAGGCGCATTCACCCCTCCACTTT.

The DNA of the CDR3 is TGCGCCAGCAGCCAGGGGACAGTCCAGCCCCAGCATTTT. Translated: CASSQGTVQPQHF. The rearrangement joins TRBV4-1 to TRBJ1-5; 7 nucleotides line up with TRBD1. The germline V gene has CDR1 MGHRA and CDR2 YSYEKL. The CDR3 has 13 amino acids. The junction had 3 bases not matched to a gene; V was cut back by 3 bases and J by 7 bases.

This clone was observed once. The chain uses TRBV9 and TRBJ2-3, with D possibly TRBD2 on 6 matching bases. The germline CDR1 and CDR2 sequences are SGDLS and YYNGEE. The V end lost 3 bases, the J end lost 1 base, and 18 bases lay between the germline ends. This CDR3 has 17 amino acids. The CDR3 DNA follows: TGTGCCAGCAGCGCCGCACTCGGGGGAGCGGGCACAGATACGCAGTATTTT. Residues: CASSAALGGAGTDTQYF.

The count of this clone is one. The rearrangement joins TRBV10-1 to TRBJ2-7; 12 bases are a match to TRBD2. Germline V gene data show CDR1 as WNHNN and CDR2 as SYGVQD (reference sequence). The CDR3 has 14 residues. Unmatched junction bases numbered 6, after V lost 6 bases and J lost 6 bases. The CDR3 nucleotides are TGCGCCAGCAGCATGGGACTAGCGGGCGGCGAGCAGTACTTC. Its protein is CASSMGLAGGEQYF.

The chain joins TRBV6-5 to TRBJ1-2; tentative D call: TRBD1 (5 bases). The CDR3 is 13 amino acids. Deletions cut 10 bases from V and 3 bases from J, with 15 bases between. The V gene's germline CDR1 is MNHEY and CDR2 SVGAGI. CDR3 amino acids: CATSRDWDYGYTF. CDR3 nucleotides: TGTGCCACCTCGAGGGACTGGGACTATGGCTACACCTTC.

This rearrangement joins TRBV30 to TRBJ2-1; 10 nucleotides line up with TRBD2. V trimming: 4 bases; J trimming: 2 bases; junction bases outside the gene matches: 5. CDR3 size: 15 residues. Germline V gives CDR1 GTSNPN, CDR2 SVGIG (reference sequence). CDR3 sequence reads: CAWTSGGDPYNEQFF. As DNA, the CDR3 is TGTGCCTGGACTAGCGGGGGTGACCCCTACAATGAGCAGTTCTTC.